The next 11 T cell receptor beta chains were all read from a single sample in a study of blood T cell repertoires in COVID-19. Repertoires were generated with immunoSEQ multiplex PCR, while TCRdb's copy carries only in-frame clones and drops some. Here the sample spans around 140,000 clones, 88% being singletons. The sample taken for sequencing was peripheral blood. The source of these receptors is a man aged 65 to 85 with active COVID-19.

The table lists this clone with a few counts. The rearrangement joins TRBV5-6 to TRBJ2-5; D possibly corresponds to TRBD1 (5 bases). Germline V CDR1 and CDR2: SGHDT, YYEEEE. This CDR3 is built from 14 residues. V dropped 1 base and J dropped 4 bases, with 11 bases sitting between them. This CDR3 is CASSLQGVGETQYF. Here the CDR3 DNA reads TGTGCCAGCAGCTTGCAAGGGGTCGGAGAGACCCAGTACTTC.

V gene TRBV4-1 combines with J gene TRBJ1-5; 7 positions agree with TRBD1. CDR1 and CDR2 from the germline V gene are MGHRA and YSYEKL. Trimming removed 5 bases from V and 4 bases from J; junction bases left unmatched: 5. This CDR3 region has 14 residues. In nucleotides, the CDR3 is TGCGCCAGCAGCGAGGGACAGCTAAATCAGCCCCAGCATTTT. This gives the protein CASSEGQLNQPQHF.

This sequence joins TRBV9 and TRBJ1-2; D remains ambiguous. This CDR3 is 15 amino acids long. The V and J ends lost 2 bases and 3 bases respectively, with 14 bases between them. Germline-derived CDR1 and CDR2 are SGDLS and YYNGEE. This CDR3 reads CASSVSTTTYYGYTF. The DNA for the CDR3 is TGTGCCAGCAGCGTTTCGACTACCACCTACTATGGCTACACCTTC.

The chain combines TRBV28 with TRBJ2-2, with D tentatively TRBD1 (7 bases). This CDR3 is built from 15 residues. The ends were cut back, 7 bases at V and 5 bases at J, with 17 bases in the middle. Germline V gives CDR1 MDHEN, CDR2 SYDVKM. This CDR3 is CASTQGGLWTGELFF. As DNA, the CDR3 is TGTGCCAGCACCCAGGGGGGTCTGTGGACCGGGGAGCTGTTTTTT.

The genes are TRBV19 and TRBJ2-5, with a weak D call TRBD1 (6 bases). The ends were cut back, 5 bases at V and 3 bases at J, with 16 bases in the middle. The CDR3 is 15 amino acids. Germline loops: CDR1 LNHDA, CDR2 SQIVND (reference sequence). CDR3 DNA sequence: TGTGCCAGTAGTGGCGAGACAGGTCGGGAAGAGACCCAGTACTTC. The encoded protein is CASSGETGREETQYF.

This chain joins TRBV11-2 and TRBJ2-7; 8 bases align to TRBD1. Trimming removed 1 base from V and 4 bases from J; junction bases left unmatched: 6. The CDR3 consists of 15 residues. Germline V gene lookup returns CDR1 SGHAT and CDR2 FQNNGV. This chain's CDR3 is CASSLASGGSYEQYF. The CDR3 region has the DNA TGTGCCAGCAGCTTAGCCTCAGGGGGCAGTTACGAGCAGTACTTC.

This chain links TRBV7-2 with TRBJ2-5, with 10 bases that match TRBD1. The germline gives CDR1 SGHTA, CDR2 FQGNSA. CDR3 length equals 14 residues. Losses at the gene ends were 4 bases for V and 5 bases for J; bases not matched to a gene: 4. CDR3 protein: CASSWDRGVETQYF. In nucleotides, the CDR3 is TGTGCCAGCAGCTGGGACAGGGGCGTGGAGACCCAGTACTTC.

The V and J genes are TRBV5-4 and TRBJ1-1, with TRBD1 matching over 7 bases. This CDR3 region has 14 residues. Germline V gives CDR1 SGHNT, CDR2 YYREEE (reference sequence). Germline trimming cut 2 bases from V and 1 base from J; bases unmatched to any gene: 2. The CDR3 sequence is CASSFRTGNTEAFF. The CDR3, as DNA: TGTGCCAGCAGCTTTCGGACAGGGAACACTGAAGCTTTCTTT.

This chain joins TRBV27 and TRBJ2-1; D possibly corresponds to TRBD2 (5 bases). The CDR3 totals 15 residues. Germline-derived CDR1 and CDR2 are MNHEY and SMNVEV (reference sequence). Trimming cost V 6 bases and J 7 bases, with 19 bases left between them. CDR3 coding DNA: TGTGCCAGCAGAAAAGGTCTAGCCTCGAGGAATGAGCAGTTCTTC. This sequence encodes CASRKGLASRNEQFF.

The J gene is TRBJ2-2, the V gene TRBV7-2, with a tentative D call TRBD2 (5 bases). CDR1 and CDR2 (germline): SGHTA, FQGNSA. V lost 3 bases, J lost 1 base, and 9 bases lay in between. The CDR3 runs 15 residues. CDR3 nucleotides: TGTGCCAGCAGCTTTGGCGGGCTGAACACCGGGGAGCTGTTTTTT. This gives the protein CASSFGGLNTGELFF.

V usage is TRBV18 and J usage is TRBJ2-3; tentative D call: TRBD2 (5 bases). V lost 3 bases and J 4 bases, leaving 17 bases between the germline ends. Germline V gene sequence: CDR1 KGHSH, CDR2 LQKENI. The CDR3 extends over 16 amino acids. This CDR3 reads CASSPTRASPSDTQYF. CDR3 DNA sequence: TGTGCCAGCTCACCTACGAGGGCAAGTCCATCAGATACGCAGTATTTT.